This T cell receptor (beta chain) was found in a study of blood T cells in healthy people across ages. Together with a sample-barcoded 5' primer, a J-beta primer mix was included in a second PCR lasting about 6 to 11 cycles. In TCRdb, the 5' RACE reads were re-called with MiXCR into one record per CDR3 protein. This sample carries 800,000 or so distinct CDR3 sequences, 25% of them seen once, and the ten largest clones take under 4.5%. This clonotype came up many times. Donor samples were obtained from healthy Caucasian individuals from Russia, aged about 6 to 100. These data were likewise used in another study, on T cells of mothers and their children. That source reports: Material was donated by three healthy Caucasian mothers and their six children.

This clonotype originated in a boy aged 5-17 years in good health. Sample: blood.

The CDR3 region has the DNA TGTGCCAGCTCACGGGAAGTGGGCGCAGCCAAAAACATTCAGTACTTC. Translated, it gives CASSREVGAAKNIQYF. The gene calls are TRBV18 and TRBJ2-4; D gene uncertain. Germline values: CDR1 KGHSH, CDR2 LQKENI. The CDR3 has 16 amino acids. Deletions cut 4 bases from V and 0 bases from J, with 13 bases between.